A selection of T cell receptor beta chains follows, all from one sample in a study of T cells after yellow fever vaccination. TCRdb ran MiXCR on the 5' RACE reads and lists one entry per CDR3 protein. Of 350,000 to 550,000 distinct CDR3 sequences listed, 15% to 20% are singletons. Sequencing was performed on PBMCs, taken before the yellow fever booster vaccination. The receptors were sampled from a young man who received the YFV17D yellow fever vaccine. The CDR3 runs from the conserved cysteine through the conserved F or W. The D gene is left open where the match is weak. Some rows have no size entry. The others give once, few or many, or a class for an expanded clone.

D gene: NA; CDR3 length: 16; V gene: TRBV6-2/TRBV6-3; J gene: TRBJ1-2; clone size: NA; CDR3 protein: CASTTPVQSLNYGYTF; CDR3 DNA: TGTGCCAGTACCACCCCCGTGCAGAGCCTTAACTATGGCTACACCTTC
D gene: TRBD1; CDR3 length: 15; V gene: TRBV5-5; J gene: TRBJ2-7; clone size: NA; CDR3 protein: CASSLPGQVSYEQYF; CDR3 DNA: TGTGCCAGCAGTTTGCCGGGACAGGTGTCCTACGAGCAGTACTTC
D gene: NA; CDR3 length: 13; V gene: TRBV5-5; J gene: TRBJ1-1; clone size: NA; CDR3 protein: CASSFKKDTEAFF; CDR3 DNA: TGTGCCAGCAGCTTTAAGAAAGACACTGAAGCTTTCTTT
D gene: NA; CDR3 length: 13; V gene: TRBV7-2; J gene: TRBJ1-2; clone size: few; CDR3 protein: CASSLDQPSGYTF; CDR3 DNA: TGTGCCAGCAGCTTAGATCAGCCCAGTGGCTACACCTTC
D gene: NA; CDR3 length: 13; V gene: TRBV7-9; J gene: TRBJ1-1; clone size: NA; CDR3 protein: CASSSWGNTEAFF; CDR3 DNA: TGTGCCAGCAGCTCTTGGGGAAACACTGAAGCTTTCTTT
D gene: NA; CDR3 length: 17; V gene: TRBV6-2/TRBV6-3; J gene: TRBJ2-1; clone size: NA; CDR3 protein: CASSTGTSSFSYNEQFF; CDR3 DNA: TGTGCCAGCAGCACCGGAACTAGCTCTTTCTCCTACAATGAGCAGTTCTTC
D gene: NA; CDR3 length: 15; V gene: TRBV28; J gene: TRBJ1-5; clone size: few; CDR3 protein: CASSWGSHSNQPQHF; CDR3 DNA: TGTGCCAGCAGTTGGGGCAGCCATAGCAATCAGCCCCAGCATTTT
D gene: TRBD1; CDR3 length: 15; V gene: TRBV7-2; J gene: TRBJ2-7; clone size: NA; CDR3 protein: CASRRTGVSSYEQYF; CDR3 DNA: TGTGCCAGCAGGCGAACAGGGGTTAGCTCCTACGAGCAGTACTTC
D gene: NA; CDR3 length: 14; V gene: TRBV5-1; J gene: TRBJ1-6; clone size: NA; CDR3 protein: CASSVQGQDSPLHF; CDR3 DNA: TGCGCCAGCAGCGTACAGGGTCAGGATTCACCCCTCCACTTT
D gene: TRBD1; CDR3 length: 15; V gene: TRBV5-6; J gene: TRBJ1-6; clone size: few; CDR3 protein: CASSHGDRENSPLHF; CDR3 DNA: TGTGCCAGCAGCCATGGGGACAGGGAAAATTCACCCCTCCACTTT
D gene: TRBD2; CDR3 length: 18; V gene: TRBV5-1; J gene: TRBJ2-1; clone size: NA; CDR3 protein: CASSPTLTSGGAFDEQFF; CDR3 DNA: TGCGCCAGCAGCCCTACGCTAACTAGCGGGGGGGCTTTTGATGAGCAGTTCTTC
D gene: NA; CDR3 length: 13; V gene: TRBV7-6; J gene: TRBJ1-1; clone size: many; CDR3 protein: CASSSQGNTEAFF; CDR3 DNA: TGTGCCAGCAGCTCTCAGGGGAACACTGAAGCTTTCTTT
D gene: NA; CDR3 length: 16; V gene: TRBV7-3; J gene: TRBJ2-1; clone size: few; CDR3 protein: CASSITPGRQYNEQFF; CDR3 DNA: TGTGCCAGCAGTATTACCCCGGGACGTCAATACAATGAGCAGTTCTTC
D gene: NA; CDR3 length: 15; V gene: TRBV9; J gene: TRBJ2-7; clone size: few; CDR3 protein: CASRDTPGSYYEQYF; CDR3 DNA: TGTGCCAGCAGAGATACTCCGGGATCGTATTACGAGCAGTACTTC
D gene: NA; CDR3 length: 14; V gene: TRBV7-7; J gene: TRBJ2-2; clone size: NA; CDR3 protein: CASSLVSTAGELFF; CDR3 DNA: TGTGCTAGCAGCTTAGTTTCGACAGCCGGGGAGCTGTTTTTT
D gene: NA; CDR3 length: 14; V gene: TRBV7-2; J gene: TRBJ1-1; clone size: NA; CDR3 protein: CASQQVTRGTEAFF; CDR3 DNA: TGTGCCAGCCAACAGGTCACTCGGGGCACTGAAGCTTTCTTT
D gene: TRBD2; CDR3 length: 15; V gene: TRBV6-6; J gene: TRBJ2-5; clone size: few; CDR3 protein: CASSYRGGPGETQYF; CDR3 DNA: TGTGCCAGCAGTTATCGCGGGGGGCCGGGGGAGACCCAGTACTTC
D gene: TRBD1; CDR3 length: 15; V gene: TRBV27; J gene: TRBJ2-3; clone size: NA; CDR3 protein: CASVVTGGLTDTQYF; CDR3 DNA: TGTGCCAGCGTGGTAACAGGGGGCCTGACAGATACGCAGTATTTT
D gene: NA; CDR3 length: 14; V gene: TRBV5-4; J gene: TRBJ1-1; clone size: few; CDR3 protein: CASSLSLGNTEAFF; CDR3 DNA: TGTGCCAGCAGCTTGTCGTTGGGGAACACTGAAGCTTTCTTT
D gene: TRBD2; CDR3 length: 15; V gene: TRBV4-3; J gene: TRBJ2-3; clone size: NA; CDR3 protein: CASSWTSRYTDTQYF; CDR3 DNA: TGTGCCAGCAGCTGGACTAGTAGGTACACAGATACGCAGTATTTT
D gene: TRBD1; CDR3 length: 15; V gene: TRBV5-6; J gene: TRBJ2-1; clone size: few; CDR3 protein: CASSKPGTGWDEQFF; CDR3 DNA: TGTGCCAGCAGCAAGCCGGGGACAGGGTGGGATGAGCAGTTCTTC
D gene: TRBD2; CDR3 length: 16; V gene: TRBV7-2; J gene: TRBJ2-5; clone size: few; CDR3 protein: CASSLPLAGGRETQYF; CDR3 DNA: TGTGCCAGCAGCTTGCCTCTAGCGGGGGGCCGCGAGACCCAGTACTTC
D gene: NA; CDR3 length: 14; V gene: TRBV7-9; J gene: TRBJ2-7; clone size: NA; CDR3 protein: CASSGGDSNYEQYF; CDR3 DNA: TGTGCCAGCAGTGGAGGGGACAGCAACTACGAGCAGTACTTC
D gene: NA; CDR3 length: 13; V gene: TRBV27; J gene: TRBJ2-7; clone size: few; CDR3 protein: CASSLSLKYEQYF; CDR3 DNA: TGTGCCAGCAGTTTATCGCTCAAGTACGAGCAGTACTTC
D gene: TRBD1; CDR3 length: 14; V gene: TRBV12-3/TRBV12-4; J gene: TRBJ1-2; clone size: many; CDR3 protein: CASSRDRGRGGYTF; CDR3 DNA: TGTGCCAGCAGTCGGGACAGGGGGCGCGGTGGCTACACCTTC
D gene: NA; CDR3 length: 13; V gene: TRBV27; J gene: TRBJ2-5; clone size: NA; CDR3 protein: CASSLSGRGTQYF; CDR3 DNA: TGTGCCAGCAGTTTATCGGGTAGGGGGACCCAGTACTTC
D gene: NA; CDR3 length: 12; V gene: TRBV12-3/TRBV12-4; J gene: TRBJ1-1; clone size: NA; CDR3 protein: CASTKLGAEAFF; CDR3 DNA: TGTGCCAGCACCAAACTGGGGGCTGAAGCTTTCTTT
D gene: TRBD2; CDR3 length: 16; V gene: TRBV11-2; J gene: TRBJ2-5; clone size: NA; CDR3 protein: CASSYPPGTSGGTQYF; CDR3 DNA: TGTGCCAGCAGCTACCCCCCCGGGACTAGCGGGGGGACCCAGTACTTC
D gene: NA; CDR3 length: 13; V gene: TRBV7-6; J gene: TRBJ1-1; clone size: NA; CDR3 protein: CASRQLDSPEAFF; CDR3 DNA: TGTGCCAGCAGACAACTGGACAGCCCTGAAGCTTTCTTT
D gene: NA; CDR3 length: 14; V gene: TRBV10-3; J gene: TRBJ1-1; clone size: NA; CDR3 protein: CAISEPPKADEAFF; CDR3 DNA: TGTGCCATCAGTGAGCCCCCGAAGGCGGATGAAGCTTTCTTT
D gene: NA; CDR3 length: 14; V gene: TRBV11-2; J gene: TRBJ2-7; clone size: few; CDR3 protein: CASSSQGHPYEQYF; CDR3 DNA: TGTGCCAGCAGCTCGCAGGGACACCCCTACGAGCAGTACTTC
D gene: TRBD1; CDR3 length: 13; V gene: TRBV9; J gene: TRBJ2-7; clone size: NA; CDR3 protein: CASSPRDRNEQYF; CDR3 DNA: TGTGCCAGCAGCCCTCGGGACAGGAACGAGCAGTACTTC
D gene: NA; CDR3 length: 12; V gene: TRBV29-1; J gene: TRBJ1-2; clone size: NA; CDR3 protein: CSTGDPYYGYTF; CDR3 DNA: TGCAGTACGGGGGACCCATACTATGGCTACACCTTC
D gene: NA; CDR3 length: 12; V gene: TRBV7-9; J gene: TRBJ1-2; clone size: NA; CDR3 protein: CASSERVYGYTF; CDR3 DNA: TGTGCCAGCAGCGAAAGGGTCTATGGCTACACCTTC
D gene: NA; CDR3 length: 16; V gene: TRBV4-3; J gene: TRBJ2-2; clone size: NA; CDR3 protein: CASSQEGWANTGELFF; CDR3 DNA: TGCGCCAGCAGCCAAGAGGGGTGGGCGAACACCGGGGAGCTGTTTTTT
D gene: NA; CDR3 length: 13; V gene: TRBV2; J gene: TRBJ2-5; clone size: NA; CDR3 protein: CASSEGGRGTQYF; CDR3 DNA: TGTGCCAGCAGTGAGGGTGGGCGCGGGACCCAGTACTTC
D gene: TRBD1; CDR3 length: 13; V gene: TRBV12-3/TRBV12-4; J gene: TRBJ2-2; clone size: many; CDR3 protein: CASSPTGTGELFF; CDR3 DNA: TGTGCCAGCAGCCCGACAGGGACCGGGGAGCTGTTTTTT
D gene: NA; CDR3 length: 13; V gene: TRBV20-1; J gene: TRBJ2-1; clone size: many; CDR3 protein: CSARYGPLNEQFF; CDR3 DNA: TGCAGTGCTAGGTATGGGCCCCTCAATGAGCAGTTCTTC
D gene: TRBD1; CDR3 length: 17; V gene: TRBV7-8; J gene: TRBJ1-1; clone size: NA; CDR3 protein: CASSLITGQVGGTEAFF; CDR3 DNA: TGTGCCAGCAGCTTAATTACCGGACAGGTTGGCGGCACTGAAGCTTTCTTT
D gene: NA; CDR3 length: 15; V gene: TRBV6-5; J gene: TRBJ2-5; clone size: few; CDR3 protein: CASSYSINQGETQYF; CDR3 DNA: TGTGCCAGCAGTTACTCGATTAATCAGGGCGAGACCCAGTACTTC
D gene: NA; CDR3 length: 15; V gene: TRBV12-3/TRBV12-4; J gene: TRBJ1-2; clone size: NA; CDR3 protein: CASSPQGSGYVGYTF; CDR3 DNA: TGTGCCAGCAGCCCCCAAGGTTCAGGTTATGTTGGCTACACCTTC
D gene: TRBD2; CDR3 length: 18; V gene: TRBV4-2; J gene: TRBJ2-2; clone size: once; CDR3 protein: CASSHITGTSGITGELFF; CDR3 DNA: TGTGCCAGCAGCCATATCACCGGGACTAGCGGAATCACCGGGGAGCTGTTTTTT
D gene: NA; CDR3 length: 19; V gene: TRBV4-3; J gene: TRBJ2-6; clone size: few; CDR3 protein: CASSQDPRGGFSGANVLTF; CDR3 DNA: TGCGCCAGCAGCCAAGACCCCCGAGGAGGGTTCTCTGGGGCCAACGTCCTGACTTTC
D gene: NA; CDR3 length: 15; V gene: TRBV7-3; J gene: TRBJ1-3; clone size: NA; CDR3 protein: CASSPAADSGNTIYF; CDR3 DNA: TGTGCCAGCAGCCCAGCAGCAGACTCTGGAAACACCATATATTTT
D gene: TRBD2; CDR3 length: 14; V gene: TRBV10-3; J gene: TRBJ2-1; clone size: few; CDR3 protein: CAISDPSGGNEQFF; CDR3 DNA: TGTGCCATCAGTGATCCTAGCGGGGGAAATGAGCAGTTCTTC
D gene: NA; CDR3 length: 14; V gene: TRBV5-1; J gene: TRBJ2-2; clone size: NA; CDR3 protein: CASSLNVRTGELFF; CDR3 DNA: TGCGCCAGCAGCTTGAATGTCAGGACCGGGGAGCTGTTTTTT
D gene: NA; CDR3 length: 14; V gene: TRBV4-1; J gene: TRBJ1-2; clone size: NA; CDR3 protein: CASSQASRVGGYTF; CDR3 DNA: TGCGCCAGCAGCCAGGCCTCCAGGGTGGGCGGCTACACCTTC
D gene: TRBD2; CDR3 length: 16; V gene: TRBV4-3; J gene: TRBJ2-1; clone size: few; CDR3 protein: CASSQDAGGAKTEQFF; CDR3 DNA: TGCGCCAGCAGCCAAGATGCCGGGGGGGCGAAAACGGAGCAGTTCTTC
D gene: NA; CDR3 length: 13; V gene: TRBV5-1; J gene: TRBJ1-1; clone size: NA; CDR3 protein: CASSLGGTSEAFF; CDR3 DNA: TGCGCCAGCAGCTTGGGGGGCACTAGTGAAGCTTTCTTT
D gene: NA; CDR3 length: 15; V gene: TRBV11-2; J gene: TRBJ1-3; clone size: NA; CDR3 protein: CASSDLFRSGNTIYF; CDR3 DNA: TGTGCCAGCAGCGACCTTTTTCGGTCTGGAAACACCATATATTTT
D gene: NA; CDR3 length: 13; V gene: TRBV6-2/TRBV6-3; J gene: TRBJ2-2; clone size: few; CDR3 protein: CASSNPGYGELFF; CDR3 DNA: TGTGCCAGCAGCAACCCAGGGTACGGGGAGCTGTTTTTT
D gene: NA; CDR3 length: 15; V gene: TRBV4-1; J gene: TRBJ2-1; clone size: NA; CDR3 protein: CASSQDYRVYNEQFF; CDR3 DNA: TGCGCCAGCAGCCAAGATTACAGGGTATACAATGAGCAGTTCTTC
D gene: NA; CDR3 length: 12; V gene: TRBV15; J gene: TRBJ2-3; clone size: once; CDR3 protein: CATSSGTYTQYF; CDR3 DNA: TGTGCCACCAGCAGCGGGACTTATACGCAGTATTTT
D gene: NA; CDR3 length: 15; V gene: TRBV5-1; J gene: TRBJ2-2; clone size: many; CDR3 protein: CASSLMPQGNGELFF; CDR3 DNA: TGCGCCAGCAGCCTGATGCCACAGGGTAACGGGGAGCTGTTTTTT
D gene: TRBD1; CDR3 length: 15; V gene: TRBV7-3; J gene: TRBJ2-2; clone size: NA; CDR3 protein: CASSLMTGEAGELFF; CDR3 DNA: TGTGCCAGCAGCTTAATGACAGGGGAGGCCGGGGAGCTGTTTTTT
D gene: TRBD1; CDR3 length: 15; V gene: TRBV5-5; J gene: TRBJ1-4; clone size: NA; CDR3 protein: CASSLRQGAGEKLFF; CDR3 DNA: TGTGCCAGCAGCCTGAGACAGGGGGCAGGAGAAAAACTGTTTTTT
D gene: TRBD2; CDR3 length: 16; V gene: TRBV10-1; J gene: TRBJ2-1; clone size: few; CDR3 protein: CASSEILTGGMYEQFF; CDR3 DNA: TGCGCCAGCAGTGAGATCCTGACGGGGGGGATGTATGAGCAGTTCTTC
D gene: TRBD2; CDR3 length: 15; V gene: TRBV6-4; J gene: TRBJ2-3; clone size: many; CDR3 protein: CASSDEAGGTDTQYF; CDR3 DNA: TGTGCCAGCAGTGACGAAGCGGGGGGCACAGATACGCAGTATTTT
D gene: NA; CDR3 length: 17; V gene: TRBV7-2; J gene: TRBJ2-3; clone size: few; CDR3 protein: CASSLGGRLANRDTQYF; CDR3 DNA: TGTGCCAGCAGCTTAGGTGGACGGTTGGCTAACCGCGATACGCAGTATTTT